The 18 T cell receptor beta chains below all came from one sample that was sequenced in a study of T cells in pancreatic ductal adenocarcinoma. Data came from immunoSEQ multiplex PCR; TCRdb stores just in-frame clones and leaves some out. Of 15,000 to 20,000 clones in the sample, roughly 90% were seen once. Surgery without prior neoadjuvant therapy was the treatment of the selected pancreatic ductal adenocarcinoma patients. Sequencing was performed on PBMCs. These TCRs come from a human donor with pancreatic ductal adenocarcinoma.

The chain joins TRBV2 to TRBJ1-1, with TRBD1 identical over 8 bases. CDR3 length equals 13 residues. Germline V gene lookup returns CDR1 SNHLY and CDR2 FYNNEI. After removal of 10 bases from V and 5 bases from J, the junction contained 9 bases not matched to a gene. CDR3 region: CATKDREGTEAFF. The CDR3, as DNA: TGTGCCACCAAGGACAGGGAGGGAACTGAAGCTTTCTTT.

The table lists this clone with a count of one. V is TRBV6-5 and J is TRBJ1-4; TRBD1 might be the D (6 bases). CDR3 length: 12 amino acids. From germline, CDR1 is MNHEY and CDR2 SVGAGI. Trimming cost V 6 bases and J 12 bases, with 14 bases left between them. CDR3 DNA: TGTGCCAGCAGCCTACAGGGTGTGGAACTGTTTTTT. It encodes CASSLQGVELFF.

This rearrangement joins TRBV28 to TRBJ2-5, with D uncertain. This CDR3 comprises 12 residues. Germline lookup yields CDR1 MDHEN and CDR2 SYDVKM. V was clipped by 5 bases and J by 5 bases, with 9 bases between them. The CDR3 DNA reads as TGTGCCAGCAGTCCAGGCCACGAGACCCAGTACTTC. Amino acid sequence: CASSPGHETQYF.

This sequence joins TRBV7-2 and TRBJ1-6, with D possibly being TRBD1 (5 bases). The CDR3 contains 13 residues. V shed 3 bases and J shed 10 bases, with 10 bases lying between them. In germline, CDR1 is SGHTA, CDR2 FQGNSA. This CDR3 reads CASSFDRTSPLHF. In DNA form, the CDR3 reads TGTGCCAGCAGCTTTGACAGAACCTCACCCCTCCACTTT.

The V gene is TRBV7-3, the J gene TRBJ2-2; tentative D call: TRBD1 (7 bases). The V gene's germline CDR1 is SGHTA and CDR2 FQGTGA. The CDR3 consists of 14 residues. Trimming removed 7 bases at V and 5 bases at J, with 14 bases between. CDR3 region: CASMEGARTGELFF. The DNA for the CDR3 is TGTGCCAGCATGGAGGGGGCCCGTACCGGGGAGCTGTTTTTT.

The chain uses TRBV7-6 and TRBJ1-6, with 7 nucleotides matching TRBD1. CDR3 size: 14 residues. Germline lookup yields CDR1 SGHVS and CDR2 FNYEAQ. The trim removed 2 bases at V and 8 bases at J, leaving 3 bases unmatched. CDR3 sequence: CASSLRQGDSPLHF. The CDR3 region has the DNA TGTGCCAGCAGCTTAAGACAGGGCGATTCACCCCTCCACTTT.

This rearrangement joins TRBV6-5 to TRBJ2-7, with D possibly TRBD2 on 5 matching bases. Looked up from germline, CDR1 is MNHEY and CDR2 is SVGAGI. With 6 bases removed from V and 1 base from J, the gap between germline ends came to 16 bases. The CDR3 contains 15 residues. The CDR3 DNA reads TGTGCCAGCAGCCCATGGGCTTCGGGGTCCTACGAGCAGTACTTC. Translated: CASSPWASGSYEQYF.

This clone has just one count. The chain employs TRBV6-1 and TRBJ1-1; D perhaps matches TRBD1 (6 bases). The CDR3 covers 13 residues. Trimming stripped 8 bases from V and 0 bases from J, with 10 bases between. CDR1 and CDR2 (germline): MNHNS, SASEGT. CDR3 in DNA: TGTGCCAGCCCAGGGGCTTTGAACACTGAAGCTTTCTTT. Residues: CASPGALNTEAFF.

The chain links TRBV15 to TRBJ1-3; no clear D gene. Germline values: CDR1 LNHNV, CDR2 YYDKDF (reference sequence). Trimming left V 0 bases short and J 0 bases short, with 9 bases between. The CDR3 length is 16 residues. In nucleotides, the CDR3 is TGTGCCACCAGCAGAGATGCGGATCGCTCTGGAAACACCATATATTTT. It is translated as CATSRDADRSGNTIYF.

The chain employs TRBV11-2 and TRBJ2-5; D perhaps matches TRBD1 (6 bases). The V gene lost 1 base and the J gene lost 5 bases, with 14 bases spanning the gap. The CDR3 is 15 amino acids. The germline CDR1 and CDR2 sequences are SGHAT and FQNNGV. In DNA form, the CDR3 reads TGTGCCAGCAGCTTAGTAGGTCAGGGGCTGGAGACCCAGTACTTC. Translation gives CASSLVGQGLETQYF. The complete variable domain, with remaining parts taken from reference TRBV11-2 and TRBJ2-5, reads EAGVAQSPRYKIIEKRQSVAFWCNPISGHATLYWYQQILGQGPKLLIQFQNNGVVDDSQLPKDRFSAERLKGVDSTLKIQPAKLEDSAVYLCASSLVGQGLETQYFGPGTRLLVL.

The DNA of the CDR3 is TGTGCCAGCAGCTTGGGGGTGACAGGGAGGAGCGAGACCCAGTACTTC. Translation: CASSLGVTGRSETQYF. The chain employs TRBV5-6 and TRBJ2-5; D possibly corresponds to TRBD1 (7 bases). Per the germline V gene, CDR1 is SGHDT and CDR2 is YYEEEE. CDR3 size: 16 residues. Trimming pared 0 bases from V and 5 bases from J, leaving 17 bases between. The full variable domain, in which reference TRBV5-6 and TRBJ2-5 provide the parts outside the CDR3, is DAGVTQSPTHLIKTRGQQVTLRCSPKSGHDTVSWYQQALGQGPQFIFQYYEEEERQRGNFPDRFSGHQFPNYSSELNVNALLLGDSALYLCASSLGVTGRSETQYFGPGTRLLVL.

This clone appeared once. CDR3 region: CASSTRGRGLRSGTEAFF. The CDR3 nucleotides are TGTGCCAGCAGCACCCGGGGCAGGGGGCTCCGTTCGGGAACTGAAGCTTTCTTT. This chain links TRBV5-4 with TRBJ1-1, with 8 bases matching TRBD1. V was pared by 4 bases and J by 5 bases, with 19 bases of the junction left unmatched. Germline-derived CDR1 and CDR2 are SGHNT and YYREEE (reference sequence). CDR3 length equals 18 residues. The entire variable domain, with the rest obtained from reference TRBV5-4 and TRBJ1-1, is as follows: ETGVTQSPTHLIKTRGQQVTLRCSSQSGHNTVSWYQQALGQGPQFIFQYYREEENGRGNFPPRFSGLQFPNYSSELNVNALELDDSALYLCASSTRGRGLRSGTEAFFGQGTRLTVV.

V is TRBV7-8 and J is TRBJ1-2, with D possibly TRBD1 on 5 matching bases. CDR1 and CDR2 (germline): SGHVS, FQNEAQ. Trimming took off 5 bases at V and 4 bases at J, with 20 bases between the two ends. The CDR3 spans 16 residues. The CDR3 DNA follows: TGTGCCAGCAGCCCTCTGTCAGGGCCCGTAGCCTATGGCTACACCTTC. Translation: CASSPLSGPVAYGYTF. Based on the CDR3 plus reference TRBV7-8 and TRBJ1-2, the full variable domain is GAGVSQSPRYKVAKRGQDVALRCDPISGHVSLFWYQQALGQGPEFLTYFQNEAQLDKSGLPSDRFFAERPEGSVSTLKIQRTQQEDSAVYLCASSPLSGPVAYGYTFGSGTRLTVV.

The chain combines TRBV4-2 with TRBJ2-7, with a possible D match to TRBD2 (5 bases). There are 15 residues in the CDR3. CDR1 LGHNA and CDR2 YNFKEQ come from the germline V gene. V lost 3 bases and J lost 7, with 19 bases in between. CDR3 coding DNA: TGTGCCAGCAGCCAGAGCGGCCATCCCGAGGGTGAGCAGTACTTC. Translation gives CASSQSGHPEGEQYF.

This sequence joins TRBV2 and TRBJ1-5; D might be TRBD1 (6 bases). The CDR3 has 15 amino acids. The germline V gene encodes CDR1 SNHLY and CDR2 FYNNEI. V was trimmed by 7 bases and J by 0 bases, leaving 13 bases between them. The CDR3 loop reads CASKGGGHSNQPQHF. DNA of the CDR3: TGTGCCAGCAAAGGGGGGGGGCATAGCAATCAGCCCCAGCATTTT. Supplemented by reference TRBV2 and TRBJ1-5, the full variable domain reads EPEVTQTPSHQVTQMGQEVILRCVPISNHLYFYWYRQILGQKVEFLVSFYNNEISEKSEIFDDQFSVERPDGSNFTLKIRSTKLEDSAMYFCASKGGGHSNQPQHFGDGTRLSIL.

This clone was recorded a few times. V is TRBV6-5 and J is TRBJ2-7, with TRBD1 identical over 9 bases. CDR1 and CDR2 from the germline V gene are MNHEY and SVGAGI. V lost 2 bases to trimming and J lost 5 bases; unmatched junction nucleotides: 7. This CDR3 spans 15 amino acids. The CDR3 DNA reads TGTGCCAGCAGTTACGGTAACAGGGGGCGCGACGAGCAGTACTTC. It encodes CASSYGNRGRDEQYF.

The J gene is TRBJ1-2, the V gene TRBV7-8; 7 bases line up with TRBD1. Germline V CDR1 and CDR2: SGHVS, FQNEAQ. This CDR3 region has 17 residues. Trimming at V came to 1 base and at J to 7 bases, leaving 15 bases not matched to a gene. The CDR3 reads CASSLGTYLQTGTGYTF. CDR3 nucleotides: TGTGCCAGCAGCTTAGGGACATATCTACAGACAGGGACTGGCTACACCTTC. Supplemented by reference TRBV7-8 and TRBJ1-2, the full variable domain reads GAGVSQSPRYKVAKRGQDVALRCDPISGHVSLFWYQQALGQGPEFLTYFQNEAQLDKSGLPSDRFFAERPEGSVSTLKIQRTQQEDSAVYLCASSLGTYLQTGTGYTFGSGTRLTVV.

The rearrangement joins TRBV5-1 to TRBJ2-5; no clear D gene. The CDR3 covers 13 residues. V was cut by 4 bases and J by 2 bases, with 9 bases left in between. Germline assignment: CDR1 SGHRS and CDR2 YFSETQ. The CDR3 loop reads CASSPRLQETQYF. The CDR3 DNA sequence: TGCGCCAGCAGCCCGCGACTTCAAGAGACCCAGTACTTC.